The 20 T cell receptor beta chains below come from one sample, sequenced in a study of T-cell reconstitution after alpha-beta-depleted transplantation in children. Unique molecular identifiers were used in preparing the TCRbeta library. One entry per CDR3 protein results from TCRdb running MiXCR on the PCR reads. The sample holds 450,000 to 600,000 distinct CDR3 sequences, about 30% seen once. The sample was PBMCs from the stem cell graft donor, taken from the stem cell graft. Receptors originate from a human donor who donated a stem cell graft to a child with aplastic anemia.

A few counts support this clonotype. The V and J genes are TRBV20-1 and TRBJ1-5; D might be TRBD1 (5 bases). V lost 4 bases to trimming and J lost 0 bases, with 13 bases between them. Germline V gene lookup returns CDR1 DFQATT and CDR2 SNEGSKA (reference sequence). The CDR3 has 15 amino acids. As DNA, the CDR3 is TGCAGTGCTACGACTACAGGCCATAGCAATCAGCCCCAGCATTTT. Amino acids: CSATTTGHSNQPQHF.

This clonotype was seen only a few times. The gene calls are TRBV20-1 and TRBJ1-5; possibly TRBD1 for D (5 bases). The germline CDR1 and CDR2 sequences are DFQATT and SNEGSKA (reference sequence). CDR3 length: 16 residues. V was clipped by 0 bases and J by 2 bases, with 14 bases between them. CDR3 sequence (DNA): TGCAGTGCTAGAGATTGGGGGGATGGGGGCAATCAGCCCCAGCATTTT. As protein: CSARDWGDGGNQPQHF.

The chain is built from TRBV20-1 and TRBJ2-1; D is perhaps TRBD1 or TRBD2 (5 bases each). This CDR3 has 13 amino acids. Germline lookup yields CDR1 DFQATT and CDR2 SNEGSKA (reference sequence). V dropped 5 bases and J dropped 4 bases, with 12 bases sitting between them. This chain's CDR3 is CSAWDPLYNEQFF. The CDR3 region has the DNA TGCAGTGCTTGGGACCCATTGTACAATGAGCAGTTCTTC.

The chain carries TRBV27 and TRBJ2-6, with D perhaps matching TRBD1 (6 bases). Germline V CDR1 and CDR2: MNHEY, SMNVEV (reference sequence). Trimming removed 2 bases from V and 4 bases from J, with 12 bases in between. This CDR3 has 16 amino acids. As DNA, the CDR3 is TGTGCCAGCAGTTTACTTACAGGGACCGGGGCCAACGTCCTGACTTTC. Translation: CASSLLTGTGANVLTF.

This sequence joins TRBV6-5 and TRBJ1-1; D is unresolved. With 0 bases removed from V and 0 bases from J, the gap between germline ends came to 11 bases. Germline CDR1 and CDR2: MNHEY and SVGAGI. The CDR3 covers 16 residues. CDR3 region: CASSYSGNNMNTEAFF. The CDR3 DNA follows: TGTGCCAGCAGTTACTCGGGGAACAACATGAACACTGAAGCTTTCTTT.

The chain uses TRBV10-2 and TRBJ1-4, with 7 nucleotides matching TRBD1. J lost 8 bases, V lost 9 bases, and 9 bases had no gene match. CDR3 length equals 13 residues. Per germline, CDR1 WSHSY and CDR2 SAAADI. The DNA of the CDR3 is TGCGCCAGTTCGGGACAGACAAGCGAAAAACTGTTTTTT. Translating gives CASSGQTSEKLFF.

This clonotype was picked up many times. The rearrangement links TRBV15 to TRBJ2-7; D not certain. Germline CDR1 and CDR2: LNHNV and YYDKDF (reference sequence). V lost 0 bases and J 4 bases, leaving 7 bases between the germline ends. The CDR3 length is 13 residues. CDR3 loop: CATSRDSSYEQYF. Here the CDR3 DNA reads TGTGCCACCAGCAGAGATTCCTCATACGAGCAGTACTTC. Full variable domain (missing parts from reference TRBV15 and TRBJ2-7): DAMVIQNPRYQVTQFGKPVTLSCSQTLNHNVMYWYQQKSSQAPKLLFHYYDKDFNNEADTPDNFQSRRPNTSFCFLDIRSPGLGDTAMYLCATSRDSSYEQYFGPGTRLTVT.

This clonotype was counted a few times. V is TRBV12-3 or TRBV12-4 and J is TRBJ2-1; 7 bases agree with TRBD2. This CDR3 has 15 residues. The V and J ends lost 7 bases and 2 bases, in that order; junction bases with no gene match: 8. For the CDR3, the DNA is TGTGCCAGCAATCTCGCGGGAGTCCCCTACAATGAGCAGTTCTTC. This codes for CASNLAGVPYNEQFF.

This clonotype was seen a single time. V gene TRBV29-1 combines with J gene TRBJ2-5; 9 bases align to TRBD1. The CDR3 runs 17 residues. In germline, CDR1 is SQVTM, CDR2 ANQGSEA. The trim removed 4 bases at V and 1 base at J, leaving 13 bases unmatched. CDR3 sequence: CSVGGTGKVSGQETQYF. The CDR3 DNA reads TGCAGCGTTGGAGGGACAGGGAAAGTGTCGGGCCAAGAGACCCAGTACTTC.

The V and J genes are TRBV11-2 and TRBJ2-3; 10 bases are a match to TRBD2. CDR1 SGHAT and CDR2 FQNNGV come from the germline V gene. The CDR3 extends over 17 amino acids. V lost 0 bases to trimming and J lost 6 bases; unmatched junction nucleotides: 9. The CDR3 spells CASSLDPSGSSLDTQYF. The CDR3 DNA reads TGTGCCAGCAGCTTAGATCCTAGCGGGAGCAGTTTGGATACGCAGTATTTT.

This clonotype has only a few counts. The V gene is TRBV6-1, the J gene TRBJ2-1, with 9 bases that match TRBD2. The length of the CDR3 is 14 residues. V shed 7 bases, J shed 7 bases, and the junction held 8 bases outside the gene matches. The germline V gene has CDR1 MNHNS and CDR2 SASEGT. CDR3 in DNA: TGTGCCAGCACAGGTAGCGGGAGTTGGAATGAGCAGTTCTTC. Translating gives CASTGSGSWNEQFF.

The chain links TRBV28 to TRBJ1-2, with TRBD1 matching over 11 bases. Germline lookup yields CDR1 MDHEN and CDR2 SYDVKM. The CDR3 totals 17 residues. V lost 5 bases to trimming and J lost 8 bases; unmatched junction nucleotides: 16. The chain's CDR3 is CASSRPRTGGDYGGYTF. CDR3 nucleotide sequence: TGTGCCAGCAGTCGCCCCCGGACAGGGGGCGATTATGGAGGCTACACCTTC.

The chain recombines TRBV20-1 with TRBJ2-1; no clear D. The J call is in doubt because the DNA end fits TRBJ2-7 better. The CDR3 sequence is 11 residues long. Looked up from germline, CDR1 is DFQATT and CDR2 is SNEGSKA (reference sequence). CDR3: CSARGYNEQYF. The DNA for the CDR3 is TGCAGTGCTAGAGGGTACAATGAGCAGTACTTC.

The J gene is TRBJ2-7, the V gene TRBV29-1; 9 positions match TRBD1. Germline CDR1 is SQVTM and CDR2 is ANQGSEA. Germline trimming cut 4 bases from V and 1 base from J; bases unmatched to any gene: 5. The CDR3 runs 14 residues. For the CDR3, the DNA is TGCAGCGTTGTCCGACAGGGGGATTCCTACGAGCAGTACTTC. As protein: CSVVRQGDSYEQYF.

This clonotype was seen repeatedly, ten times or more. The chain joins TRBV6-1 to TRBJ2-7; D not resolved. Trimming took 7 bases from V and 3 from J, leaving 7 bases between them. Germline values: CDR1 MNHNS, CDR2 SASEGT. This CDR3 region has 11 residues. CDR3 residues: CASISSYEQYF. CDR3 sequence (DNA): TGTGCCAGCATAAGCAGCTACGAGCAGTACTTC.

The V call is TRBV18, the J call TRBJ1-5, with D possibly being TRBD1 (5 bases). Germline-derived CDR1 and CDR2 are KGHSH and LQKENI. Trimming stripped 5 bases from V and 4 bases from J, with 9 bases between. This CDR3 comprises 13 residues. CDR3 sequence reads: CASSNRNNQPQHF. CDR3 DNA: TGTGCCAGCTCAAACAGGAATAATCAGCCCCAGCATTTT.

CDR3 in DNA: TGTGCCAGCAGCGCACTACCGGGTTTTTCCTACGAGCAGTACGTC. This encodes CASSALPGFSYEQYV. The rearrangement joins TRBV7-6 to TRBJ2-7; D uncertain. CDR3 length: 15 residues. From germline, CDR1 is SGHVS and CDR2 FNYEAQ. V lost 5 bases and J lost 1, with 15 bases in between.

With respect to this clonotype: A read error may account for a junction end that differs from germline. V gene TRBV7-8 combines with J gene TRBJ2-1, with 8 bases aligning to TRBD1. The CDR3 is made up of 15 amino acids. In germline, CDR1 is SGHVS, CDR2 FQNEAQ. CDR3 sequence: CARSLRFQGAGEQFF. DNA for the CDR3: TGTGCCAGGAGCTTAAGGTTCCAGGGGGCAGGAGAGCAGTTCTTC.

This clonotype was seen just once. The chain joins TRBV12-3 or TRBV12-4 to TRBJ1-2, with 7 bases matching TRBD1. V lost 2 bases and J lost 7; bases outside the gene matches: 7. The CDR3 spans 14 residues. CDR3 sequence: CASSLMKGARGYTF. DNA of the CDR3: TGTGCCAGCAGTTTAATGAAGGGGGCGCGTGGCTACACCTTC.

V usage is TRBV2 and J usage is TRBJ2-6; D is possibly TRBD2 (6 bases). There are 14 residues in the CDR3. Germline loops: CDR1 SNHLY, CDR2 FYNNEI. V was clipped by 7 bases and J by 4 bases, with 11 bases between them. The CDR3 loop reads CASKTGAGANVLTF. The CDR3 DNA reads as TGTGCCAGCAAAACGGGAGCCGGGGCCAACGTCCTGACTTTC.